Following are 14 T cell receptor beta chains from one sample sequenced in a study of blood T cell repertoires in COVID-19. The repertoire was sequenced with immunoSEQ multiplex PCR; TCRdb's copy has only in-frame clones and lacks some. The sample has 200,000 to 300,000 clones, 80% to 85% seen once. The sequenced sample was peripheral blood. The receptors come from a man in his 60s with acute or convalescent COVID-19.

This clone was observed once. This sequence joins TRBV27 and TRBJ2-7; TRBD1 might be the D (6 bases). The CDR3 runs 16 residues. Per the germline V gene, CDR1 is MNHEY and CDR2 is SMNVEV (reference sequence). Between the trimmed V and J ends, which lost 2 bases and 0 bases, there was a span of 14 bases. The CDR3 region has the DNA TGTGCCAGCAGTTTAAGTGGTTTGGACAGCTCCTACGAGCAGTACTTC. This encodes CASSLSGLDSSYEQYF.

The CDR3 sequence is CASRTTGGYTGELFF. CDR3 sequence (DNA): TGTGCCAGCAGGACTACAGGGGGATACACCGGGGAGCTGTTTTTT. The rearrangement joins TRBV6-5 to TRBJ2-2, with 8 bases matching TRBD1. This CDR3 region has 15 residues. The germline V gene encodes CDR1 MNHEY and CDR2 SVGAGI. Losses at the gene ends were 6 bases for V and 3 bases for J; bases not matched to a gene: 6.

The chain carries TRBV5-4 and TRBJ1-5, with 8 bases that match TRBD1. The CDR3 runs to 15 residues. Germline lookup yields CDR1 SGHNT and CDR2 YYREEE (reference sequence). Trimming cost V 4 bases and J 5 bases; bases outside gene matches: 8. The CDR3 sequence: CASSLWTGKDQPQHF. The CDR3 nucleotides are TGTGCCAGCAGCCTTTGGACAGGGAAGGATCAGCCCCAGCATTTT.

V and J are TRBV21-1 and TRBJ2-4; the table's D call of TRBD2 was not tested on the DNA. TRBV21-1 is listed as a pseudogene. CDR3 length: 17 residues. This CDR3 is CASSIQEGMGAKNIQYF. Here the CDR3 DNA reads TGTGCCAGCAGCATCCAGGAGGGGATGGGAGCCAAAAACATTCAGTACTTC.

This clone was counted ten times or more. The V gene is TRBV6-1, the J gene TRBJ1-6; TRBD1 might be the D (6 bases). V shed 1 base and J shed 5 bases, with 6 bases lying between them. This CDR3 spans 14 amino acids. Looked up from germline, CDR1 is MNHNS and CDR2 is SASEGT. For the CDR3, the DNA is TGTGCCAGCAGTGAAGGGACAGATAATTCACCCCTCCACTTT. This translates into CASSEGTDNSPLHF.

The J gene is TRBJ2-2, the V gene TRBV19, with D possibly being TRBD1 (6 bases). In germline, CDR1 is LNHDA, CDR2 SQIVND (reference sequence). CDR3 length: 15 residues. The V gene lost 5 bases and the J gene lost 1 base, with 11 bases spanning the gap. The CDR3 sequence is CASSPRGQNTGELFF. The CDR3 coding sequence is TGTGCCAGTAGTCCTCGGGGACAGAACACCGGGGAGCTGTTTTTT. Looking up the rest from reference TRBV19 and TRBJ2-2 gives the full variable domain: DGGITQSPKYLFRKEGQNVTLSCEQNLNHDAMYWYRQDPGQGLRLIYYSQIVNDFQKGDIAEGYSVSREKKESFPLTVTSAQKNPTAFYLCASSPRGQNTGELFFGEGSRLTVL.

This chain's CDR3 is CASSPPSGSPLNEQFF. CDR3 DNA: TGTGCCAGCTCACCACCTAGCGGGAGCCCTTTGAATGAGCAGTTCTTC. The chain couples TRBV18 to TRBJ2-1, with 9 bases that match TRBD2. The CDR3 has 16 residues. Germline CDR1 reads KGHSH; CDR2 reads LQKENI. Germline trimming cut 0 bases from V and 7 bases from J; bases unmatched to any gene: 7. The full variable domain, with the rest looked up from reference TRBV18 and TRBJ2-1, is NAGVMQNPRHLVRRRGQEARLRCSPMKGHSHVYWYRQLPEEGLKFMVYLQKENIIDESGMPKERFSAEFPKEGPSILRIQQVVRGDSAAYFCASSPPSGSPLNEQFFGPGTRLTVL.

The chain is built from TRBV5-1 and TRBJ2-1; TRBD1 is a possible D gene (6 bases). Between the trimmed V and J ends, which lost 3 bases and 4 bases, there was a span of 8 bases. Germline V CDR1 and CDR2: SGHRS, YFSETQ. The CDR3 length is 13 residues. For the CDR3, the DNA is TGCGCCAGCAGCTCCGGACAGTACAATGAGCAGTTCTTC. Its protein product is CASSSGQYNEQFF.

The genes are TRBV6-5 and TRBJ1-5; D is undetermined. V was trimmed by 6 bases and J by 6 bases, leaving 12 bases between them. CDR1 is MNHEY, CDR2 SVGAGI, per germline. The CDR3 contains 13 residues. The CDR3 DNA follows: TGTGCCAGCAGCGAGGAGAGTGTTCAGCCCCAGCATTTT. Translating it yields CASSEESVQPQHF.

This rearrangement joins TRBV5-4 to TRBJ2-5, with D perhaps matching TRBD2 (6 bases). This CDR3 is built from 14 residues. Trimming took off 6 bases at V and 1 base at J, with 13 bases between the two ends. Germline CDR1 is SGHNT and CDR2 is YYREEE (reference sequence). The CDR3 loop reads CASTPRGSQETQYF. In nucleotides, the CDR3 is TGTGCCAGCACGCCCCGGGGGAGCCAAGAGACCCAGTACTTC.

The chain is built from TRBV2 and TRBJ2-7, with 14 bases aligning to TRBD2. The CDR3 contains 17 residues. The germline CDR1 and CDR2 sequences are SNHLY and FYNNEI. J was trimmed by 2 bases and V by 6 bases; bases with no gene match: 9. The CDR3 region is CASSTPGLAGEPYEQYF. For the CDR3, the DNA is TGTGCCAGCAGCACCCCGGGACTAGCGGGGGAGCCCTACGAGCAGTACTTC. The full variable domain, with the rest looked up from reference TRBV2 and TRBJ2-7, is EPEVTQTPSHQVTQMGQEVILRCVPISNHLYFYWYRQILGQKVEFLVSFYNNEISEKSEIFDDQFSVERPDGSNFTLKIRSTKLEDSAMYFCASSTPGLAGEPYEQYFGPGTRLTVT.

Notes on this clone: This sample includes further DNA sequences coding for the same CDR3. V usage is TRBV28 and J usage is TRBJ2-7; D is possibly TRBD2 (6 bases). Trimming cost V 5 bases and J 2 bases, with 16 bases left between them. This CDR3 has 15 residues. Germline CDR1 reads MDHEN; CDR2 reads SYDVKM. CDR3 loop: CASSSAGTGTYEQYF. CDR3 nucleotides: TGTGCCAGCAGTAGCGCCGGGACTGGAACCTACGAGCAGTACTTC.

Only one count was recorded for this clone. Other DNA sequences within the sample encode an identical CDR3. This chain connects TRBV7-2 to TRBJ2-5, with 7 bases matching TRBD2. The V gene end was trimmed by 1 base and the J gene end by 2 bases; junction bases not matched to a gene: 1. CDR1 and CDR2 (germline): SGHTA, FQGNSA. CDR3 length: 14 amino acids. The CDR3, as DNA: TGTGCCAGCAGCTTAGTGGGGGGGCAAGAGACCCAGTACTTC. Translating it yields CASSLVGGQETQYF.

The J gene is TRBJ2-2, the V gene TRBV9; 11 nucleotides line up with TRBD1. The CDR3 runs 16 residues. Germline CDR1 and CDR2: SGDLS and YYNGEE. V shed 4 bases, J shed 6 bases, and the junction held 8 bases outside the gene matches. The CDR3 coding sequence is TGTGCCAGCAGCACCAAGGACAGGGGGCGCGCCGGGGAGCTGTTTTTT. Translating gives CASSTKDRGRAGELFF.